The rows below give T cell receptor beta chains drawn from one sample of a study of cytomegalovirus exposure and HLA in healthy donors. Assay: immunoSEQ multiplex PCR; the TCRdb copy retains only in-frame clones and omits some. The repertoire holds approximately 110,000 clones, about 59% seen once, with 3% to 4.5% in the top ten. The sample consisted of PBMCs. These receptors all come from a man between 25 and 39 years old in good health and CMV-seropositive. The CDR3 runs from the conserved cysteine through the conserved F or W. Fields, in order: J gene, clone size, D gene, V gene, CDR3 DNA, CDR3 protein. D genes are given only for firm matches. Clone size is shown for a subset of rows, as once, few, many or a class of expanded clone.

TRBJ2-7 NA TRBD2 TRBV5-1 TGCGCCAGCAGCTTGAATTTTCTAGCGGGGGGGCTCTACGAGCAGTACTTC CASSLNFLAGGLYEQYF
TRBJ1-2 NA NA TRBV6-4 TGTGCCAGCAGTGAGGGGGGTAACTATGGCTACACCTTC CASSEGGNYGYTF
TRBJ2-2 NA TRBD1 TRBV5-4 TGTGCCAGCAGCACCGGGACAGGGGTCCCCACCGGGGAGCTGTTTTTT CASSTGTGVPTGELFF
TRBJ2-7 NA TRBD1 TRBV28 TGTGCCAGCAGTTTAGGATCCGGGACAGACTTGGACGAGCAGTACTTC CASSLGSGTDLDEQYF
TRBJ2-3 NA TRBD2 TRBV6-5 TGTGCCAGCAGTTACGCGGGGGTTGGCTCAGATACGCAGTATTTT CASSYAGVGSDTQYF
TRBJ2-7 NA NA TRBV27 TGTGCCAGCAGTTTAGCCGGGAACGAGCAGTACTTC CASSLAGNEQYF
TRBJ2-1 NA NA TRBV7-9 TGTGCCAGCAGCACGGGACTGGCAAGATGGGATGAGCAGTTCTTC CASSTGLARWDEQFF
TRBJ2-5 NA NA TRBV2 TGTGCCAGCAGCCGGGACACCGAAGAGACCCAGTACTTC CASSRDTEETQYF
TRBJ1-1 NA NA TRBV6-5 TGTGCCGCCCGCGGGAACACTGAAGCTTTCTTT CAARGNTEAFF
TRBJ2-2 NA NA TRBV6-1 TGTGCCAGCAGTGACGGGCGGGGGAACACCGGGGAGCTGTTTTTT CASSDGRGNTGELFF
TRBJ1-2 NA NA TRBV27 TGTGCCAGCAGTCCCGGGGAGTTCTATGGCTACACCTTC CASSPGEFYGYTF
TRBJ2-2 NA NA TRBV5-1 TGCGCCAGCAGCTTACTCAACACCGGGGAGCTGTTTTTT CASSLLNTGELFF
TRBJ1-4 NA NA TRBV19 TGTGCCAGTAGACGCAGGGGTGGGTTGACTAATGAAAAACTGTTTTTT CASRRRGGLTNEKLFF
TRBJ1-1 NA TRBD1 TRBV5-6 TGTGCCAGCAGCCTCGGACAGGGGTTGGCTTTCTTT CASSLGQGLAFF
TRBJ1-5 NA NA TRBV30 TGTGCCTGGAGCCTTAGACAGAGCAATCAGCCCCAGCATTTT CAWSLRQSNQPQHF
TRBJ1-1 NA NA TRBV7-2 TGTGCCAGCAGCTACACGAACACTGAAGCTTTCTTT CASSYTNTEAFF
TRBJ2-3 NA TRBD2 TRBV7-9 TGTGCCAGCAGCTCTCCGGGACTAGCGGGGTTGGATACGCAGTATTTT CASSSPGLAGLDTQYF
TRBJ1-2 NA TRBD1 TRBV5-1 TGCGCCAGCAGCCCTATTCAGGGGGGAAACTATGGCTACACCTTC CASSPIQGGNYGYTF
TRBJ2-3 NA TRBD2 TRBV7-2 TGTGCCAGCAGCTTAGCGCCATCCAGCGGGGGTCATGCGCAGTATTTT CASSLAPSSGGHAQYF
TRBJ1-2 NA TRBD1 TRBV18 TGTGCCAGCTCACCAACAGGACAGGGGACCTATGGCTACACCTTC CASSPTGQGTYGYTF
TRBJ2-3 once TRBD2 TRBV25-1 TGTGCCAGCAGTGAACCTAGCGGGGGGCCAAAAGATACGCAGTATTTT CASSEPSGGPKDTQYF
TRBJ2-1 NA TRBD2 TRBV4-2 TGTGCCAGCAGCCAAGAGAGCGGGGTCGGTGGTGAGCAGTTCTTC CASSQESGVGGEQFF
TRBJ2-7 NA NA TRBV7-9 TGTGCCAGCAGCTCGGCCCACTACCCCTACGAGCAGTACTTC CASSSAHYPYEQYF
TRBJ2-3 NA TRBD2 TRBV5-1 TGCGCCAGCAGCCCATCACTAGCGGGGCGAGATACGCAGTATTTT CASSPSLAGRDTQYF
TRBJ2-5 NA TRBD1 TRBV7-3 TGTGCCAGCAGCTTAGGTCTGGACAGGGGCAGGGAGACCCAGTACTTC CASSLGLDRGRETQYF
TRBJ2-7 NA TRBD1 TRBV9 TGTGCCAGCAGCGCGGGACAGGGAGACTACGAGCAGTACTTC CASSAGQGDYEQYF
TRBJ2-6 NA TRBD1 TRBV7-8 TGTGCCAGCAGCTGGGACAGGACTTTAACCCGGGCCAACGTCCTGACTTTC CASSWDRTLTRANVLTF
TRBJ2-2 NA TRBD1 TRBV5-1 TGCGCCAGCAGCTTAGGACAGGGGGACACCGGGGAGCTGTTTTTT CASSLGQGDTGELFF
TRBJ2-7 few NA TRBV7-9 TGTTCCAGCAGCTTATATCTACGAGAGCAGTACTTC CSSSLYLREQYF
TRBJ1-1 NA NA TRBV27 TGTGCCAGCAGTTTATCCGGGACAAATGAAGCTTTCTTT CASSLSGTNEAFF
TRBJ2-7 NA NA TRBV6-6 TGTGCCAGCAGTTACGAGGGTAGGTCCTACGAGCAGTACTTC CASSYEGRSYEQYF
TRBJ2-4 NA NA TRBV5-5 TGTGCCAGCAGCTTGGACAGTAGAAACATTCAGTACTTC CASSLDSRNIQYF
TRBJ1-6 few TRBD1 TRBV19 TGTGCCAGTAGTTCACAGGGGGGGAATTCACCCCTCCACTTT CASSSQGGNSPLHF
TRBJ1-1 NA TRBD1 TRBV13 TGTGCCAGCAGCGCAGAACTTCAGGGGGCCCCTGAAGCTTTCTTT CASSAELQGAPEAFF
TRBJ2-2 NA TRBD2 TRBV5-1 TGCGCCAGCACATGGACTAGCGAATACACCGGGGAGCTGTTTTTT CASTWTSEYTGELFF
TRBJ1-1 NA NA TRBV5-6 TGTGCCAGCAGCTTGGCAAACCCCACCATCGGAGCTTTCTTT CASSLANPTIGAFF
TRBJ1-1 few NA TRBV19 TGTGCCAGTAGTAACTACAGGGTTGGGGAAGCTTTCTTT CASSNYRVGEAFF
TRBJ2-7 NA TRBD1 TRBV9 TGTGCCAGCAGCCCAGGACAGGGACCCTACGAGCAGTACTTC CASSPGQGPYEQYF
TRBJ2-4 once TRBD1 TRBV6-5 TGTGCCAGCGGACAGGGGGGCAAAAACATTCAGTACTTC CASGQGGKNIQYF
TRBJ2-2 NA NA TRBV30 TGTGCCTGGAGTTTGGAACAGTCGAACACCGGGGAGCTGTTTTTT CAWSLEQSNTGELFF
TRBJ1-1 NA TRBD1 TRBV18 TGTGCCAGCTCACCAAGGGCAGGGGGAGCTTTCTTT CASSPRAGGAFF
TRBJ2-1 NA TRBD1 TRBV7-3 TGTGCCAGCAGCGGGGGGACAGGTAGCTCCTACAATGAGCAGTTCTTC CASSGGTGSSYNEQFF
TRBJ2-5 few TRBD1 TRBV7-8 TGTGCCAGCAGCCAAGACAGGGTAGAGACCCAGTACTTC CASSQDRVETQYF
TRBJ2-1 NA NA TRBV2 TGTGCCACCCAAGGGGAAAATGAGCAGTTCTTC CATQGENEQFF
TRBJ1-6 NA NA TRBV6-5 TGTGCCAGCCGGGGACATTATAATTCACCCCTCCACTTT CASRGHYNSPLHF
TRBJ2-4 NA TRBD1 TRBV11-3 TGTGCCAGCAGCTCAAACAGGGGGCAGGACAAAAACATTCAGTACTTC CASSSNRGQDKNIQYF